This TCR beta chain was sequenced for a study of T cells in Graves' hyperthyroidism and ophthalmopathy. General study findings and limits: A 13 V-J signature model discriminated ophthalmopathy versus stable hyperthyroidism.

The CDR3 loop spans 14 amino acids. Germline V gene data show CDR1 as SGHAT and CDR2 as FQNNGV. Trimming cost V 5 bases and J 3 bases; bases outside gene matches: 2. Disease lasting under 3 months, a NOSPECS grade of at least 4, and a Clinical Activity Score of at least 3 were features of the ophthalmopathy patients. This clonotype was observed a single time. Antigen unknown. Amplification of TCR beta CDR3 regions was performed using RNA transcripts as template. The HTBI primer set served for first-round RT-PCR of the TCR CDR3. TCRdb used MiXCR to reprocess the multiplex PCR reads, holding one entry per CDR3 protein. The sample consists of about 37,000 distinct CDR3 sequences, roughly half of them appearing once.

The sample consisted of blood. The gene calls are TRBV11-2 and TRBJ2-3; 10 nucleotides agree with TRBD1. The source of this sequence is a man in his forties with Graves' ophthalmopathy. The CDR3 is CASSRTGGTDTQYF. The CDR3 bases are TGTGCCAGCAGCCGGACAGGGGGAACAGATACGCAGTATTTT.